The clone carrying this T cell receptor beta chain was seen at least ten times. Its antigen is currently unknown. These data come from a study of T-cell memory formation after mild COVID-19. Overall study findings and caveats: While clones contracting from day 15 to 85 were balanced between CD4 and CD8, later expanders leaned CD4+.

CDR1 is DFQATT, CDR2 SNEGSKA, per germline (reference sequence). The V segment lost 6 bases and the J segment 7 bases; nucleotides outside the gene matches: 11. The CDR3 loop spans 14 amino acids. MiXCR, run by TCRdb on the 5' RACE reads, gives a single entry per CDR3 protein. The sample includes roughly 35,000 distinct CDR3 sequences, around a fifth of them seen just once. Sequencing was performed on PBMCs or a T cell subset sorted from them (not recorded which). This sequence originates from an adult who had mild COVID-19 (a few samples of this study predate the infection). Cell type and time point are not known. The genes are TRBV20-1 and TRBJ2-3, with 9 positions matching TRBD2. In DNA, the CDR3 is TGCAGTGCCCAAGGCGGGGGGGTATTTAATACGCAGTATTTT. Translation gives CSAQGGGVFNTQYF.